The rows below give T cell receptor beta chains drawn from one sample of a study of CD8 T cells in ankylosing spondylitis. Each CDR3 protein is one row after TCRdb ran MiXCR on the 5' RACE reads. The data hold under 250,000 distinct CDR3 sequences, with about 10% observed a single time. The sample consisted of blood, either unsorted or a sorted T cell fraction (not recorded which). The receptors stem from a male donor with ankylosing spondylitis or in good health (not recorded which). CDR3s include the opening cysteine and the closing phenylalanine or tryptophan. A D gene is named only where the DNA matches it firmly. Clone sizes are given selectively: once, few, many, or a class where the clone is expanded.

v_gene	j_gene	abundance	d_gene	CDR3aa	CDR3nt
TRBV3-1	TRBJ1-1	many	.	CASTETGGDWTEAFF	TGTGCCAGCACCGAGACCGGGGGCGATTGGACTGAAGCTTTCTTT
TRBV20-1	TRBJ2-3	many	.	CSAREPGGHTQYF	TGCAGTGCTAGAGAACCAGGCGGCCATACGCAGTATTTT
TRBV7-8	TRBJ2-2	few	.	CASSLVICGTAGAGELFF	TGTGCCAGCAGCTTAGTAATATGCGGGACAGCCGGCGCCGGGGAGCTGTTTTTT
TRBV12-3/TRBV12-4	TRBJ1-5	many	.	CASSFVTGNQPQHF	TGTGCCAGCAGTTTTGTAACAGGCAATCAGCCCCAGCATTTT
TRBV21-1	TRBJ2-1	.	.	CASAGLVRDRGFVVPNNEQFF	TGTGCCAGCGCTGGCTTAGTCCGGGACAGGGGATTCGTGGTCCCAAACAATGAGCAGTTCTTC
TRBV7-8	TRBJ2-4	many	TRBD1	CASSLALAGGVDIQYF	TGTGCCAGCAGCTTAGCGCTCGCAGGGGGCGTTGACATTCAGTACTTC
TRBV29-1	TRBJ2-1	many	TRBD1	CSVLQGNYNEQFF	TGCAGCGTTCTACAGGGGAATTACAATGAGCAGTTCTTC
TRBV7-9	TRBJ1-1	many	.	CASSSASTEAFF	TGTGCCAGCAGCTCGGCCTCCACTGAAGCTTTCTTT
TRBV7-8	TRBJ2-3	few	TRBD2	CASSLTSGSYTDTQYF	TGTGCCAGCAGTCTGACTAGCGGGAGTTACACAGATACGCAGTATTTT
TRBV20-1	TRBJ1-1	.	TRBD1	CSARPPGTGIIEAFF	TGCAGTGCTAGACCCCCCGGGACAGGGATCATTGAAGCTTTCTTT
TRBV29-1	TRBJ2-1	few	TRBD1	CSATGQGTYNEQFF	TGCAGCGCCACGGGACAGGGAACATACAATGAGCAGTTCTTC
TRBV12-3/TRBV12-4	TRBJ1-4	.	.	CASSLNREEKLFF	TGTGCCAGCAGTCTGAACAGGGAGGAGAAACTGTTTTTT
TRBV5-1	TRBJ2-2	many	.	CASSLGGGNTGELFF	TGCGCCAGCAGCCTAGGAGGAGGGAACACCGGGGAGCTGTTTTTT
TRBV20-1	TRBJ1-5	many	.	CSARERGGGSSNQPQHF	TGCAGTGCTAGGGAAAGAGGCGGTGGGTCTAGCAATCAGCCCCAGCATTTT
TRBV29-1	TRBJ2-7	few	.	CSVANRDYEQYF	TGCAGCGTTGCTAACAGGGACTACGAGCAGTACTTC
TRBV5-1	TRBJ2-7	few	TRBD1	CASSLTGVLREQYF	TGCGCCAGCAGCTTAACAGGGGTTTTAAGGGAGCAGTACTTC
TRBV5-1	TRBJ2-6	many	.	CASSLEAQSGANVLTF	TGCGCCAGCAGCCTTGAGGCCCAATCTGGGGCCAACGTCCTGACTTTC
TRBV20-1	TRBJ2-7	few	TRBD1	CSASFGTGGDEQYF	TGCAGTGCTAGCTTTGGGACAGGGGGCGACGAGCAGTACTTC
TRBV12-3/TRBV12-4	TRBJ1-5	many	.	CASSSGGGVSNQPQHF	TGTGCCAGCAGTTCAGGAGGGGGGGTTAGCAATCAGCCCCAGCATTTT
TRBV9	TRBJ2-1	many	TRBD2	CASSVVAGDSDGEQFF	TGTGCCAGCAGCGTAGTGGCGGGAGACAGTGATGGAGAGCAGTTCTTC
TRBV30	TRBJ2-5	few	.	CAKSGAGETQYF	TGTGCCAAATCCGGGGCCGGGGAGACCCAGTACTTC
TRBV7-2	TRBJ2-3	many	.	CASSLVGSTDTQYF	TGTGCCAGCAGCTTAGTGGGCTCCACAGATACGCAGTATTTT
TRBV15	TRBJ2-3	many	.	CATSTPPSHTQYF	TGTGCCACCAGCACTCCCCCCTCTCATACGCAGTATTTT
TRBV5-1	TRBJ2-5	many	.	CASSAHGGETQYF	TGCGCCAGCAGCGCTCACGGGGGAGAGACCCAGTACTTC
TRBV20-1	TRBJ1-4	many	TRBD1	CSALPLTGANEKLFF	TGCAGTGCCCTACCTCTGACAGGGGCTAATGAAAAACTGTTTTTT
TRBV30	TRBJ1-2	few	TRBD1	CAWGQGLSPPINYGYTF	TGTGCCTGGGGACAGGGGTTATCCCCTCCGATCAACTATGGCTACACCTTC